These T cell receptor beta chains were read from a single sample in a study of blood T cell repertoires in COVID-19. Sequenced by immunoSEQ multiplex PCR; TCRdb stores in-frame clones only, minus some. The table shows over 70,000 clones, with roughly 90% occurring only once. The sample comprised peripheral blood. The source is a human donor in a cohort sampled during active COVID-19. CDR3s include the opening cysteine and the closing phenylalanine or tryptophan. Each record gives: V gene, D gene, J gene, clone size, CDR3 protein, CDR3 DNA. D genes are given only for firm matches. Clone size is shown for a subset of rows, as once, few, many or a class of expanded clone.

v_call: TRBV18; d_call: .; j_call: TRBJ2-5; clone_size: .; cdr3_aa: CASSPAGQHQETQYF; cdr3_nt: TGTGCCAGCTCACCAGCAGGGCAGCATCAAGAGACCCAGTACTTC
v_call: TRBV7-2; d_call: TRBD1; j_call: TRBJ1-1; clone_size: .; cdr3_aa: CASSTGDRGSNTEAFF; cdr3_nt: TGTGCCAGCAGCACGGGGGACAGGGGATCGAACACTGAAGCTTTCTTT
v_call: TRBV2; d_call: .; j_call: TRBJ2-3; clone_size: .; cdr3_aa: CASGRPGDTQYF; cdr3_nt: TGTGCCAGCGGTCGACCGGGGGATACGCAGTATTTT
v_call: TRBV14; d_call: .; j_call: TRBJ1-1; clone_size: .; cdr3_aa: CASSQDYNYMNTEAFF; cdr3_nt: TGTGCCAGCAGCCAAGATTACAACTACATGAACACTGAAGCTTTCTTT
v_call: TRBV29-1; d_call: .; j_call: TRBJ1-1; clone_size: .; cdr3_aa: CSCRTDPNTEAFF; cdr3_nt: TGCAGCTGTAGGACAGACCCGAACACTGAAGCTTTCTTT
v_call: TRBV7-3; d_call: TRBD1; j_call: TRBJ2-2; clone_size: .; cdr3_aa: CASSQDRANTGELFF; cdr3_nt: TGTGCCAGCAGCCAGGACAGGGCGAACACCGGGGAGCTGTTTTTT
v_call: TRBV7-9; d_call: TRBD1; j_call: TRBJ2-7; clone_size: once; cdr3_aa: CASSRTGDSYEQYF; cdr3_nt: TGTGCCAGCAGCCGGACAGGGGATTCGTACGAGCAGTACTTC
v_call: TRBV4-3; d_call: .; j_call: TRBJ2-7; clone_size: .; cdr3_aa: CASSQETGNYEQYF; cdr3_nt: TGCGCCAGCAGCCAAGAAACAGGGAACTACGAGCAGTACTTC
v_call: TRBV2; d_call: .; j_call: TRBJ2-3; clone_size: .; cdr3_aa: CASSDWTGRATQYF; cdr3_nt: TGTGCCAGCAGTGATTGGACAGGGAGGGCTACGCAGTATTTT
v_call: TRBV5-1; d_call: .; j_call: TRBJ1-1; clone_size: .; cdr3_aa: CASSPSRLDSGLRDTEAFF; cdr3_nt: TGCGCCAGCAGCCCCTCTCGTTTAGACTCAGGGCTTCGGGACACTGAAGCTTTCTTT
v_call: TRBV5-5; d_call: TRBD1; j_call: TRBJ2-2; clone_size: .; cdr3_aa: CASSLIQGQNTGELFF; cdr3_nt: TGTGCCAGCAGCTTGATACAGGGGCAGAACACCGGGGAGCTGTTTTTT
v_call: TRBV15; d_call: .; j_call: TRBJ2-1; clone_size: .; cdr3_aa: CATSREAANEQFF; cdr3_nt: TGTGCCACCAGCAGAGAGGCGGCTAATGAGCAGTTCTTC
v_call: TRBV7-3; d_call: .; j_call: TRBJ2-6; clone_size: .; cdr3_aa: CASSLQGIGANVLTF; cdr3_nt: TGTGCCAGCAGCTTACAGGGAATTGGGGCCAACGTCCTGACTTTC
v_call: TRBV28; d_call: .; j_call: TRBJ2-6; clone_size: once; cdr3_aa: CASSLFRGAGANVLTF; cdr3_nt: TGTGCCAGCAGTTTATTCAGGGGCGCTGGGGCCAACGTCCTGACTTTC
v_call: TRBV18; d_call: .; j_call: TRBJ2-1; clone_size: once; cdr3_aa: CASSPAVSSYNEQFF; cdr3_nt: TGTGCCAGCTCACCCGCGGTTAGCTCCTACAATGAGCAGTTCTTC
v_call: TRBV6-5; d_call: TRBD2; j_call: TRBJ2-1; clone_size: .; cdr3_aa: CASNPGTSGYNEQFF; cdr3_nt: TGTGCCAGCAACCCCGGGACTAGCGGTTACAATGAGCAGTTCTTC
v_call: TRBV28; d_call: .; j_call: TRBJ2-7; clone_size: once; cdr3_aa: CASSYTEQYF; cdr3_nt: TGTGCCAGCAGTTACACCGAGCAGTACTTC
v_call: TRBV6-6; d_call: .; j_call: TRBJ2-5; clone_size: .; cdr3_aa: CASSRHQGGRETQYF; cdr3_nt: TGTGCCAGCAGCCGCCACCAGGGGGGTAGGGAGACCCAGTACTTC
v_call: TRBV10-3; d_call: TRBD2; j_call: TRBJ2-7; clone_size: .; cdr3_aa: CAISGVGSGISEQYF; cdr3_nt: TGTGCCATCAGTGGGGTCGGTAGCGGGATTAGCGAGCAGTACTTC
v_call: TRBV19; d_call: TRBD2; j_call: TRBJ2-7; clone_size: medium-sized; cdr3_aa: CASSTRLAGAHEQYF; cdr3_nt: TGTGCCAGTAGTACGCGACTAGCGGGAGCCCACGAGCAGTACTTC
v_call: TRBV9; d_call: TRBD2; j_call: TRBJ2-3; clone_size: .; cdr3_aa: CASSPRGASGVTDTQYF; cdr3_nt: TGTGCCAGCAGCCCCAGGGGGGCTAGCGGGGTCACAGATACGCAGTATTTT
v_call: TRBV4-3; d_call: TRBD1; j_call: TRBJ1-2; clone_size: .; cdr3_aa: CASSQEGGLYPGYTF; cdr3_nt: TGCGCCAGCAGCCAAGAAGGGGGCCTGTACCCTGGCTACACCTTC
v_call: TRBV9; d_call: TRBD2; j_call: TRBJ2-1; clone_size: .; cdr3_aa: CASSTFAGGPGNEQFF; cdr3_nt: TGTGCCAGCAGTACCTTTGCGGGGGGGCCGGGCAATGAGCAGTTCTTC
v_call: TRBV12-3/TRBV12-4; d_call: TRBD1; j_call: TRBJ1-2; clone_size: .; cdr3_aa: CASSLAGQGGYTF; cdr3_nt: TGTGCCAGCAGTTTAGCCGGACAGGGTGGCTACACCTTC
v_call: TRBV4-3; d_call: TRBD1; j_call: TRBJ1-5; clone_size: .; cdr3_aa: CASSQHRGLSNQPQHF; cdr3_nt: TGCGCCAGCAGCCAACACAGGGGGCTTAGCAATCAGCCCCAGCATTTT
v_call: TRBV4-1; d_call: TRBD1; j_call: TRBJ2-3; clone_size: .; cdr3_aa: CASSQEPDRAWTDTQYF; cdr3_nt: TGCGCCAGCAGCCAAGAGCCGGACAGGGCTTGGACAGATACGCAGTATTTT
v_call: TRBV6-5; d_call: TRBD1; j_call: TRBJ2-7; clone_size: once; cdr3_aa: CATLLDRGNPEQYF; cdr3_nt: TGTGCCACCTTATTGGACAGGGGGAATCCCGAGCAGTACTTC
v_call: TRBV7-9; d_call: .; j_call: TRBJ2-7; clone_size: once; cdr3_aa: CASSQVAANLGEQYF; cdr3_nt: TGTGCCAGCAGCCAAGTGGCAGCTAATCTCGGGGAGCAGTACTTC
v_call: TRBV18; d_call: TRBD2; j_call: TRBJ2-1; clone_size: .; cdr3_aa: CASSPPGLPLNEQFF; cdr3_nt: TGTGCCAGCTCACCACCGGGACTACCACTTAATGAGCAGTTCTTC
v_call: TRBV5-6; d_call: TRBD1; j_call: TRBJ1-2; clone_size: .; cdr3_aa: CASSPGQGGYGYTF; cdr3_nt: TGTGCCAGCAGCCCTGGACAGGGAGGCTATGGCTACACCTTC
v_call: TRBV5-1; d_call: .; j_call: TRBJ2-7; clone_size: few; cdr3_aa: CASSYGQYEQYF; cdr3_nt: TGCGCCAGCAGCTACGGACAGTACGAGCAGTACTTC
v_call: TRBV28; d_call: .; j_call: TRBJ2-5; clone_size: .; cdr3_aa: CASSPQGRSPTEETQYF; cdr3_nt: TGTGCCAGCAGCCCCCAGGGTAGGAGCCCCACGGAGGAGACCCAGTACTTC
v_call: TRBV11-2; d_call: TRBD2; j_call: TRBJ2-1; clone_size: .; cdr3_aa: CASSVRLAGNEGEQFF; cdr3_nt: TGTGCCAGCAGCGTGAGACTAGCGGGAAACGAAGGTGAGCAGTTCTTC
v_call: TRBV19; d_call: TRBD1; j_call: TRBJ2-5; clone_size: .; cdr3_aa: CASSRLTGGFGETQYF; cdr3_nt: TGTGCCAGTAGTAGATTGACAGGGGGTTTTGGAGAGACCCAGTACTTC
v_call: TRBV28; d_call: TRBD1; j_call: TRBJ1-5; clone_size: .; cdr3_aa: CASRAGGTGQPQHF; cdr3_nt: TGTGCCAGCAGAGCAGGGGGCACGGGTCAGCCCCAGCATTTT
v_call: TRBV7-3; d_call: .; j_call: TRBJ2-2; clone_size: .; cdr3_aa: CASSLQGPNTGELFF; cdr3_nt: TGTGCCAGCAGCTTACAGGGGCCCAACACCGGGGAGCTGTTTTTT
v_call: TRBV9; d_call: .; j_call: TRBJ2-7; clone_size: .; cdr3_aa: CASSALGSYEQYF; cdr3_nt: TGTGCCAGCAGCGCACTCGGCTCCTACGAGCAGTACTTC
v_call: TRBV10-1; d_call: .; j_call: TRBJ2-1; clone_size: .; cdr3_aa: CAPTSKTGNNEQFF; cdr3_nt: TGCGCCCCTACCTCGAAAACGGGAAACAATGAGCAGTTCTTC
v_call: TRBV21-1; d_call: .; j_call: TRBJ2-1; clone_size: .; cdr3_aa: CASSLKSLDPLDEQFF; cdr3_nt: TGTGCCAGCAGCTTAAAGAGTCTAGACCCTTTGGATGAGCAGTTCTTC
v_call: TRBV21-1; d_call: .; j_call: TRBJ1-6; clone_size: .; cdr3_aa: CASSKEGQSSYNSPLHF; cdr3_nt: TGTGCCAGCAGCAAAGAGGGACAAAGCTCCTATAATTCACCCCTCCACTTT
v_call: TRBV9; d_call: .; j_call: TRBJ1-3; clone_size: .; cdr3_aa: CASSVAAQGNTIYF; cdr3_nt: TGTGCCAGCAGCGTAGCAGCACAGGGAAACACCATATATTTT
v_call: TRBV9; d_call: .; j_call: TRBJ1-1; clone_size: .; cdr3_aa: CASSSRTALNTEAFF; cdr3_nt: TGTGCCAGCTCCTCGAGGACAGCCCTGAACACTGAAGCTTTCTTT
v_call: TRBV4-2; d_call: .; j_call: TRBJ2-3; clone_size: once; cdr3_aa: CASSQAGTRSPGTQYF; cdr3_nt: TGTGCCAGCAGCCAAGCCGGGACACGATCCCCGGGTACGCAGTATTTT
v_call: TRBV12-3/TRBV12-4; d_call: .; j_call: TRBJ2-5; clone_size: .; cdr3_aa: CASRPGEETQYF; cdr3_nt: TGTGCCAGCAGGCCCGGGGAAGAGACCCAGTACTTC
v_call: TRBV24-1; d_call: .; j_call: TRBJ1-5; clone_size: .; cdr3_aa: CATSDPRGADSNQPQHF; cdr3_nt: TGTGCCACCAGTGATCCTCGGGGGGCGGATAGCAATCAGCCCCAGCATTTT
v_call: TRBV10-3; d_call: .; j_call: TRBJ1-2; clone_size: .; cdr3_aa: CAISESGVGGYGYTF; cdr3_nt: TGTGCCATCAGTGAGTCGGGCGTAGGTGGCTATGGCTACACCTTC
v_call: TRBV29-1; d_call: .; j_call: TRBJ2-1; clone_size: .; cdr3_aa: CSVEDLNRDSYNEQFF; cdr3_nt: TGCAGCGTTGAAGACCTTAACAGGGATTCATACAATGAGCAGTTCTTC
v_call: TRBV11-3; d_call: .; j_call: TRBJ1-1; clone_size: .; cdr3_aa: CASSPQVEKGAFF; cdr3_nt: TGTGCCAGCAGCCCGCAGGTGGAAAAAGGAGCTTTCTTT